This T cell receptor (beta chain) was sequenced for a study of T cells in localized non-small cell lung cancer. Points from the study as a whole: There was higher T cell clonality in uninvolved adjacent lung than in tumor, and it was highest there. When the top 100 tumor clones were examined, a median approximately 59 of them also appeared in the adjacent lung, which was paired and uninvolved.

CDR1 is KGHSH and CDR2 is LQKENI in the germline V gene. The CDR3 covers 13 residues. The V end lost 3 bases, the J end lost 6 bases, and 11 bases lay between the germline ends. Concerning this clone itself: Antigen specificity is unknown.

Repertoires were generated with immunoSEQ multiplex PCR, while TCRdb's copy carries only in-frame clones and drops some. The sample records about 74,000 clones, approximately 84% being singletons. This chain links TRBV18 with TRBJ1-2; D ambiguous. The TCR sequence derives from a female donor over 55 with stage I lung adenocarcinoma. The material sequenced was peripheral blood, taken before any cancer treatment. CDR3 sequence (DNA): TGTGCCAGCTCACCCAGTAGAGAGGATGGCTACACCTTC. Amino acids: CASSPSREDGYTF.